This TCR beta chain was found in a study of chemoradiotherapy in HPV16-positive cancers. Study details: Candidate HPV-specific clones and shared TCR motifs came from two HPV16-positive patients.

Sequencing used immunoSEQ multiplex PCR; TCRdb keeps in-frame clones, though not all of them. The table lists roughly 20,000 clones, approximately 92% of them singletons. This CDR3 contains 15 residues. CDR1 and CDR2 from the germline V gene are LNHDA and SQIVND (reference sequence). The V segment lost 6 bases and the J segment 8 bases; nucleotides outside the gene matches: 10. The input for sequencing was blood, taken from a patient who underwent chemoradiotherapy. The sequence came from a human donor with HPV-associated anogenital cancer. V usage is TRBV19 and J usage is TRBJ2-1; 10 bases agree with TRBD2. CDR3 sequence (DNA): TGTGCCAGTAGGAACTGGGGAACTAGCGGGGATGAGCAGTTCTTC. Translating it yields CASRNWGTSGDEQFF.